This T cell receptor (beta chain) was found in a study of Graves' ophthalmopathy and Graves' hyperthyroidism. Whole-study context: Before any treatment, peripheral blood was taken at the initial diagnosis.

This clonotype has a count of ten or more. Its antigen remains unknown. Donors with ophthalmopathy: moderate-to-severe activity, CAS ≥3, NOSPECS ≥4, duration under 3 months. Lactation, pregnancy, uncontrolled infections and other autoimmune diseases were all grounds for excluding patients. Study-level points and caveats: Clonotypes were expanded in thyroid at above 0.001 frequency, and most also appeared in blood.

For repertoire sequencing, the TCR beta CDR3 regions were amplified from RNA transcripts. An opening RT-PCR round employed HTBI primers and preceded a second-round multiplex PCR. TCRdb reanalysed the multiplex PCR reads using MiXCR and keeps one entry per CDR3 protein. The sample has about 160,000 distinct CDR3 sequences, 39% seen once; the top ten hold approximately 9%. V was pared by 2 bases and J by 2 bases, with 3 bases of the junction left unmatched. The CDR3 extends over 15 amino acids. Germline loops: CDR1 SEHNR, CDR2 FQNEAQ (reference sequence). The receptor was derived from a man younger than 45 with Graves' ophthalmopathy. This chain uses TRBV7-9 with TRBJ2-7; 10 bases match TRBD2. Material: peripheral blood. The CDR3 DNA is TGTGCCAGCAGCTTACTACTAGCGGGGCCCTACGAGCAGTACTTC. Amino acids: CASSLLLAGPYEQYF.